The clone carrying this T cell receptor beta chain was observed a few times. Its target is not known. The record originates from a study of vaccination and CD4 T cells after COVID-19. Study in general: Each post-COVID sample was drawn after diagnosis, and the median interval was approximately 92 days (range 35 to 161). Cells were stimulated with overlapping spike peptides from SARS-CoV-2, HCoV-NL63, HCoV-OC43 and HCoV-229E. As control conditions, cultures were given either a CEFX pool serving as positive control, an HIV-1 Nef pool, or no peptide at all.

Treatment indicated: roughly nine-day PBMC culture with coronavirus spike peptide pools or control peptides (ViraFEST assay). Cultured CD4+ T-cell DNA underwent Oncomine TCR Beta short-read sequencing. Scientists extracted genomic DNA from CD4+ T cells grown in culture. TCRdb independently ran MiXCR on the PCR reads; one entry per CDR3 protein. The repertoire holds some 15,000 distinct CDR3 sequences, with roughly 69% as singletons. The sequence was obtained from a human donor who had recovered from COVID-19. Sequencing used CD4+ T cells from blood, cultured in vitro.

CDR3 in DNA: TGTGCCAGCAGCTGGCCAAGAACTGAAGCTTTCTTT. This sequence encodes CASSWPRTEAFF. The V and J genes are TRBV7-9 and TRBJ1-1; D gene uncertain. This CDR3 spans 12 amino acids. The V gene's germline CDR1 is SEHNR and CDR2 FQNEAQ (reference sequence). The V end was cut by 4 bases, the J end by 5 bases, with 8 bases between.